This T cell receptor (beta chain) was retrieved from a study of Graves' ophthalmopathy and Graves' hyperthyroidism. This clonotype was recorded many times. Germline V gene lookup returns CDR1 PRHDT and CDR2 FYEKMQ (reference sequence). Trimming removed 7 bases from V and 1 base from J, with 14 bases in between. This CDR3 comprises 14 residues. Other autoimmune diseases, uncontrolled infections, pregnancy or lactation excluded patients from enrollment. Out of about 11 ml of fresh peripheral blood, PBMCs were obtained. Using RNA transcripts, the TCR beta CDR3 regions were amplified. Scientists carried out first-round RT-PCR using HTBI primers and then a second-round multiplex PCR. TCRdb fed the multiplex PCR reads into MiXCR, producing one record per CDR3 protein. In the table there are about 400,000 distinct CDR3 sequences, roughly 18% of which are singletons.

The sequenced material came from peripheral blood. This rearrangement joins TRBV13 to TRBJ2-7; no firm D call. The receptor was derived from a young woman with Graves' ophthalmopathy. Written as DNA, the CDR3 is TGTGCCAGCACCCCGGGCCGGGTTTCCTACGAGCAGTACTTC. As protein: CASTPGRVSYEQYF.